The clone carrying this T cell receptor (beta chain) appeared once. This record comes from a study of blood T cell repertoires in COVID-19. As for the study in general: Nucleic acid was either cDNA or gDNA, and it came from T cells, B-cell-depleted T cells, or PBMCs.

Deletions cut 0 bases from V and 0 bases from J, with 6 bases between. The CDR3 consists of 14 residues. Germline loops: CDR1 GTSNPN, CDR2 SVGIG (reference sequence). As processed by the authors: Reference gene primer amplification yielded estimated nucleated cell counts. Only in-frame clones appear in the TCRdb table, and some are missing; sequencing was by immunoSEQ multiplex PCR. V, J and clone size were drawn from that table, and D and trimming were deduced from the DNA. Found here are 200,000 to 250,000 clones, approximately 78% of them singletons; the top ten hold 8% to 9%. J is TRBJ1-3 and V is TRBV30; the D is unclear. The source material was peripheral blood. The clonotype was recovered from an elderly woman with COVID-19, enrolled during active disease. The CDR3 DNA reads TGTGCCTGGAGTGTGGCCATCTCTGGAAACACCATATATTTT. It yields the protein CAWSVAISGNTIYF.